This T cell receptor beta chain was sequenced for a study of CXCR3-negative and CXCR3-positive naive CD8 T cells. Broader study findings: Relative to CXCR3-negative naive cells, CXCR3-positive naive cells had more hydrophobic TRB CDR3s.

The germline gives CDR1 SGHTS, CDR2 YDEGEE. The CDR3 runs 14 residues. Regarding this clonotype: Its antigen is unidentified.

CD45RO-CCR7+CD27+CD95- defined naive CD8+ T cells. cDNA libraries for TRB were generated by 5' RACE incorporating UMI labels. TCRdb processed the 5' RACE reads again and assigns one entry to each CDR3 protein, with no DNA. The sample holds around 63,000 distinct CDR3 sequences. This clonotype originated in a human donor in good health. Some clones in this sample may be carry-over from other donors' samples. The gene calls are TRBV5-8 and TRBJ1-1. The sample was naive CXCR3+ CD8+ T cells from blood. Subset defined: CD45RO-CCR7+CD27+CD95- naive CD8+ T cells expressing CXCR3 (TNR3+). This chain's CDR3 is CASTEPSRGTEAFF.